This T cell receptor beta chain was identified in a study of cytomegalovirus exposure and HLA in healthy donors. PCR was performed using 60 Vbeta and 13 Jbeta primers. This table comes from immunoSEQ multiplex PCR, and its TCRdb copy is limited to in-frame clones, with some not included. Here the sample spans 150,000 to 200,000 clones, approximately 70% being singletons. Note on this clone: Antigen specificity is unknown.

Study-level points and caveats: The study flagged 150 to 200 TCR beta chains as cytomegalovirus-associated. The classifier, whose performance was assessed in both the original and validation cohorts, reportedly diagnosed cytomegalovirus status with high specificity and sensitivity.

The CDR3 loop spans 15 amino acids. Germline values: CDR1 SGHNT, CDR2 YYREEE (reference sequence). V was clipped by 3 bases and J by 8 bases, with 20 bases between them. This sequence originates from a man aged 40-55 years in good health and CMV-seropositive. The sequenced sample consisted of PBMCs. The V and J genes are TRBV5-4 and TRBJ1-2; the D gene is possibly TRBD1 (5 bases). CDR3 protein: CASSYPGLPTGGYTF. CDR3 in DNA: TGTGCCAGCAGCTATCCGGGACTCCCGACGGGCGGCTACACCTTC. Complete variable domain (other parts from reference TRBV5-4 and TRBJ1-2): ETGVTQSPTHLIKTRGQQVTLRCSSQSGHNTVSWYQQALGQGPQFIFQYYREEENGRGNFPPRFSGLQFPNYSSELNVNALELDDSALYLCASSYPGLPTGGYTFGSGTRLTVV.